The 18 T cell receptor beta chains in this list originate from one sample, sequenced in a study of T cell repertoires in cytomegalovirus infection. These receptors are not linked to any known antigen. TCRdb passed the reads through MiXCR, listing each CDR3 protein once. The table records fewer than 650,000 distinct CDR3 sequences, just under 40% of them present only once. The sequencing used cultured PBMCs, collected from culture after CMV antigen stimulation. Receptor source: a human donor in good health (CMV status not recorded). Some clones in this sample may be carry-over from other donors' samples.

The rearrangement uses TRBV6-1 and TRBJ2-7, with no clear D. V lost 0 bases, J lost 7 bases, and 16 bases lay in between. There are 15 residues in the CDR3. Germline CDR1 reads MNHNS; CDR2 reads SASEGT. The CDR3 reads CASSEAFHTLREQYF. In nucleotides, the CDR3 is TGTGCCAGCAGTGAAGCGTTCCATACCTTACGTGAGCAGTACTTC.

This clonotype was counted many times. This chain connects TRBV11-2 to TRBJ1-1, with D uncertain. CDR1 and CDR2 (germline): SGHAT, FQNNGV. The CDR3 sequence is 13 residues long. V was pared by 5 bases and J by 3 bases, with 10 bases between. The CDR3 nucleotides read TGTGCCAGCAGCCGGACGATGGACACTGAAGCTTTCTTT. Translating gives CASSRTMDTEAFF. The full variable domain, with the rest looked up from reference TRBV11-2 and TRBJ1-1, is EAGVAQSPRYKIIEKRQSVAFWCNPISGHATLYWYQQILGQGPKLLIQFQNNGVVDDSQLPKDRFSAERLKGVDSTLKIQPAKLEDSAVYLCASSRTMDTEAFFGQGTRLTVV.

This clonotype appeared once. The gene calls are TRBV20-1 and TRBJ2-3; 7 nucleotides agree with TRBD1. Looked up from germline, CDR1 is DFQATT and CDR2 is SNEGSKA (reference sequence). The CDR3 is 12 amino acids. The CDR3: CLGTVYTDTQYF. CDR3 DNA sequence: TGCCTTGGGACAGTATACACAGATACGCAGTATTTT.

This clonotype appeared a few times. The rearrangement links TRBV7-2 to TRBJ1-4; 7 bases fit TRBD1. The CDR3 consists of 14 residues. Germline loops: CDR1 SGHTA, CDR2 FQGNSA. Unmatched junction bases numbered 8, after V lost 3 bases and J lost 10 bases. DNA for the CDR3: TGTGCCAGCAGCTTGGGGCAGGGGGGTGGAAAACTGTTTTTT. The encoded protein is CASSLGQGGGKLFF.

This clonotype was seen ten or more times. The gene calls are TRBV7-7 and TRBJ2-1; D not certain. Trimming pared 1 base from V and 3 bases from J, leaving 7 bases between. Per the germline V gene, CDR1 is SSHAT and CDR2 is FNYEAQ (reference sequence). The CDR3 loop spans 14 amino acids. CDR3 sequence: CASSLGANYNEQFF. CDR3 nucleotide sequence: TGTGCCAGCAGCTTAGGTGCGAACTACAATGAGCAGTTCTTC.

Only a few counts were recorded for this clonotype. The rearrangement uses TRBV7-6 and TRBJ2-2; D is possibly TRBD2 (6 bases). Germline loops: CDR1 SGHVS, CDR2 FNYEAQ. The V end lost 6 bases, the J end lost 3 bases, and 14 bases lay between the germline ends. The CDR3 length is 15 residues. In DNA, the CDR3 is TGTGCCAGCAGAGTTGGGGGGAGTGACACCGGGGAGCTGTTTTTT. Translating it yields CASRVGGSDTGELFF. The entire variable domain, with the rest obtained from reference TRBV7-6 and TRBJ2-2, is as follows: GAGVSQSPRYKVTKRGQDVALRCDPISGHVSLYWYRQALGQGPEFLTYFNYEAQQDKSGLPNDRFSAERPEGSISTLTIQRTEQRDSAMYRCASRVGGSDTGELFFGEGSRLTVL.

This clonotype was counted between two and nine times. The rearrangement links TRBV7-6 to TRBJ2-7; TRBD1 might be the D (5 bases). In germline, CDR1 is SGHVS, CDR2 FNYEAQ. The CDR3 runs to 14 residues. V lost 3 bases and J 3 bases, leaving 12 bases between the germline ends. CDR3 DNA: TGTGCCAGCAGCTTTTTAGCAGGGAACTACGAGCAGTACTTC. This encodes CASSFLAGNYEQYF.

The chain has TRBV7-6 and TRBJ1-4; 8 bases align to TRBD1. The V gene end was trimmed by 5 bases and the J gene end by 8 bases; junction bases not matched to a gene: 16. The CDR3 sequence is 17 residues long. Germline V gives CDR1 SGHVS, CDR2 FNYEAQ. The DNA for the CDR3 is TGTGCCAGCAGCCTTAGATCGTTTGACAGGGGCAACGAAAAACTGTTTTTT. It translates to CASSLRSFDRGNEKLFF.

In its sample, this clonotype was seen a few times. The chain couples TRBV20-1 to TRBJ1-6; no clear D gene. This CDR3 region has 12 residues. V was trimmed by 4 bases and J by 6 bases, leaving 7 bases between them. Germline values: CDR1 DFQATT, CDR2 SNEGSKA (reference sequence). The CDR3 region has the DNA TGCAGTGCTATTTACCCTAATTCACCCCTCCACTTT. This sequence encodes CSAIYPNSPLHF.

V gene TRBV10-3 combines with J gene TRBJ1-1; 7 positions agree with TRBD1. The CDR3 is 11 residues long. The trim removed 6 bases at V and 5 bases at J, leaving 0 bases unmatched. Germline V CDR1 and CDR2: ENHRY, SYGVKD. CDR3: CAIRQGTEAFF. The CDR3 coding sequence is TGTGCCATCAGACAGGGGACTGAAGCTTTCTTT.

The chain links TRBV30 to TRBJ1-2; maybe TRBD1 (5 bases). Germline values: CDR1 GTSNPN, CDR2 SVGIG (reference sequence). CDR3 length equals 13 residues. V shed 5 bases and J shed 7 bases, with 17 bases lying between them. The CDR3 DNA is TGTGCCTGGGACGGGACTTTCTCAGGTGGCTACACCTTC. Its translation: CAWDGTFSGGYTF.

The chain recombines TRBV6-5 with TRBJ2-7; 10 nucleotides line up with TRBD1. The CDR3 runs 13 residues. Germline lookup yields CDR1 MNHEY and CDR2 SVGAGI. V trimming: 6 bases; J trimming: 6 bases; junction bases outside the gene matches: 5. The CDR3: CASRRGQGTEQYF. CDR3 coding DNA: TGTGCCAGCAGGCGGGGACAGGGGACCGAGCAGTACTTC.

The J gene is TRBJ1-2, the V gene TRBV7-6, with no clear D. CDR3 length: 12 residues. CDR1 and CDR2 (germline): SGHVS, FNYEAQ. V shed 1 base and J shed 6 bases, with 6 bases lying between them. The CDR3 sequence: CASSLVRHGYTF. The CDR3 DNA follows: TGTGCCAGCAGCTTAGTCAGGCATGGCTACACCTTC.

This clonotype was seen ten or more times. The chain couples TRBV7-2 to TRBJ1-5; D not certain. CDR3 size: 15 residues. The germline gives CDR1 SGHTA, CDR2 FQGNSA. Trimming shortened V by 5 bases and J by 0 bases, and 11 bases separated the two germline ends. CDR3 protein: CASSPADNSNQPQHF. The CDR3, as DNA: TGTGCCAGCAGCCCCGCAGATAATAGCAATCAGCCCCAGCATTTT.

V is TRBV15 and J is TRBJ2-2, with 7 bases aligning to TRBD2. The germline gives CDR1 LNHNV, CDR2 YYDKDF (reference sequence). V lost 8 bases to trimming and J lost 0 bases; unmatched junction nucleotides: 6. The CDR3 runs 15 residues. CDR3 sequence reads: CATGRGRTNTGELFF. DNA for the CDR3: TGTGCCACCGGTCGCGGGAGAACGAACACCGGGGAGCTGTTTTTT.

The CDR3 bases are TGTGCCAGCAGCACGACAGGGCGAGCCAAAAACATTCAGTACTTC. Translating gives CASSTTGRAKNIQYF. The chain has TRBV7-9 and TRBJ2-4, with 7 nucleotides matching TRBD1. The CDR3 runs to 15 residues. V was clipped by 5 bases and J by 0 bases; unmatched bases: 4. CDR1 and CDR2 (germline): SEHNR, FQNEAQ (reference sequence). The full variable domain, with the rest looked up from reference TRBV7-9 and TRBJ2-4, is DTGVSQNPRHKITKRGQNVTFRCDPISEHNRLYWYRQTLGQGPEFLTYFQNEAQLEKSRLLSDRFSAERPKGSFSTLEIQRTEQGDSAMYLCASSTTGRAKNIQYFGAGTRLSVL.

The table lists this clonotype with a few counts. This sequence joins TRBV20-1 and TRBJ2-1; D gene uncertain. The germline V and J ends were trimmed by 5 bases and 0 bases, with 11 bases remaining between them. Germline V CDR1 and CDR2: DFQATT, SNEGSKA (reference sequence). The length of the CDR3 is 14 residues. For the CDR3, the DNA is TGCAGTGCTTGGGGTCCCAGCTCCTACAATGAGCAGTTCTTC. Translated, it gives CSAWGPSSYNEQFF.

Remarks on this clonotype: An end of the junction does not agree with germline; a read error may underlie this. The chain couples TRBV7-2 to TRBJ2-1; 12 nucleotides align to TRBD2. Per the germline V gene, CDR1 is SGHTA and CDR2 is FQGNSA. The CDR3 is 16 residues long. CDR3 nucleotide sequence: TGTTCCAGCAGCTTAGTGTCCCTAGCGGGGGGGAATGAGCAGTTCTTC. Amino acids: CSSSLVSLAGGNEQFF.